This T cell receptor beta chain was captured by sequencing in a study of regulatory T cells in long-lasting Graves disease. Whole-study findings and limits: Sharing of public clonotypes was greater in persistent patients (more than 2,500) than in new patients (around 890). Segments TRBV28, TRBJ1-2 and TRBJ2-5 showed preferential usage in persistent disease.

This clonotype was picked up many times. The target antigen is unknown. Time point in this sample: newly diagnosed GD, antithyroid drugs for less than 3 months. The TCR library used RNA extracted from PBMCs. EDTA tubes collected 7.5 to 9.5 milliliters of peripheral blood. The CDR3 runs 14 residues. Trimming left V 0 bases short and J 3 bases short, with 7 bases between. Germline V gene sequence: CDR1 MNHEY, CDR2 SMNVEV (reference sequence). Library construction for TCR beta used iRepertoire HTBI primers and Arm-PCR of CDR3 regions. Authors' data handling: Sample data revealed fewer than 70 TRBV and over 12 TRBJ segments. TCRdb re-analysed the multiplex PCR reads in MiXCR, keeping a single row per CDR3 protein. TCRdb assigned the V and J calls; the authors' analysis was not used. The sample has hundreds of thousands of distinct CDR3 sequences; over 15% are singletons.

The chain couples TRBV27 to TRBJ2-3; D gene uncertain. The material was peripheral blood mononuclear cells (PBMCs), obtained at new diagnosis, from a patient treated with antithyroid drugs. The sequence derives from a female donor with Graves disease. CDR3 sequence: CASSLSWGTDTQYF. In DNA, the CDR3 is TGTGCCAGCAGTTTATCGTGGGGAACAGATACGCAGTATTTT.